A single sample gave rise to the 32 T cell receptor beta chains below, sequenced in a study of graft-versus-host responses after intestinal transplantation. TCRdb's table, derived via immunoSEQ multiplex PCR, lists solely in-frame clones and lacks some. The repertoire holds approximately 58,000 clones, with 85% to 90% as singletons. The sequenced sample was PBMCs, obtained 26 days after transplant. All receptors come from a human patient who received an intestinal transplant, so some T cells may come from the graft donor.

This clone was seen once. This rearrangement joins TRBV27 to TRBJ2-7; 9 nucleotides line up with TRBD1. Germline-derived CDR1 and CDR2 are MNHEY and SMNVEV (reference sequence). V lost 4 bases, J lost 4 bases, and 17 bases stayed unmatched. The CDR3 length is 18 residues. The CDR3 region is CASSSAPPRDRVEYEQYV. CDR3 DNA: TGTGCCAGCAGTTCGGCCCCCCCTCGGGACAGGGTAGAATACGAGCAGTACGTC.

The sample holds one count of this clone. The chain recombines TRBV30 with TRBJ1-1; possibly TRBD1 for D (5 bases). Germline-derived CDR1 and CDR2 are GTSNPN and SVGIG (reference sequence). V lost 2 bases to trimming and J lost 3 bases, with 13 bases between them. The CDR3 consists of 14 residues. Here the CDR3 DNA reads TGTGCCTGGAGTCCCCACGGGGGGGACACTGAAGCTTTCTTT. Protein product: CAWSPHGGDTEAFF.

The chain couples TRBV4-2 to TRBJ1-6, with 10 bases lining up with TRBD1. In germline, CDR1 is LGHNA, CDR2 YNFKEQ. The CDR3 has 16 residues. The trim removed 0 bases at V and 7 bases at J, leaving 3 bases unmatched. CDR3 protein: CASSQDGDRGNSPLHF. For the CDR3, the DNA is TGTGCCAGCAGCCAAGACGGGGACAGGGGAAATTCACCCCTCCACTTT.

V usage is TRBV28 and J usage is TRBJ1-1; D may be TRBD1 (6 bases). The CDR3 has 12 residues. CDR1 MDHEN and CDR2 SYDVKM come from the germline V gene. The V end lost 2 bases, the J end lost 8 bases, and 9 bases lay between the germline ends. The CDR3 loop is CASSLHQGEAFF. The CDR3 region has the DNA TGTGCCAGCAGTTTACACCAGGGGGAAGCTTTCTTT.

The rearrangement joins TRBV9 to TRBJ2-7, with a weak D call TRBD2 (5 bases). The CDR3 has 13 amino acids. Between the trimmed V and J ends, which lost 4 bases and 6 bases, there was a span of 14 bases. CDR1 SGDLS and CDR2 YYNGEE come from the germline V gene. The CDR3 bases are TGTGCCAGCAGCTCAACGGGCCGGGGCGAGCAGTACTTC. Protein product: CASSSTGRGEQYF. The full variable domain, in which reference TRBV9 and TRBJ2-7 provide the parts outside the CDR3, is DSGVTQTPKHLITATGQRVTLRCSPRSGDLSVYWYQQSLDQGLQFLIQYYNGEERAKGNILERFSAQQFPDLHSELNLSSLELGDSALYFCASSSTGRGEQYFGPGTRLTVT.

The genes are TRBV7-2 and TRBJ2-2; no clear D gene. CDR1 is SGHTA and CDR2 is FQGNSA in the germline V gene. The CDR3 has 13 amino acids. V was trimmed by 2 bases and J by 5 bases, leaving 6 bases between them. The CDR3 loop is CASSLSLTGELFF. The DNA of the CDR3 is TGTGCCAGCAGCTTATCCCTTACCGGGGAGCTGTTTTTT.

This chain connects TRBV19 to TRBJ2-5; 8 bases are a match to TRBD2. Germline lookup yields CDR1 LNHDA and CDR2 SQIVND (reference sequence). The CDR3 consists of 13 residues. The trim removed 6 bases at V and 3 bases at J, leaving 3 bases unmatched. In DNA form, the CDR3 reads TGTGCCAGTAGCGCGGGGGGTAAAGAGACCCAGTACTTC. Protein product: CASSAGGKETQYF.

The V and J genes are TRBV7-8 and TRBJ2-5, with D possibly matching TRBD2 (5 bases). This CDR3 contains 14 residues. The V and J ends lost 5 bases and 4 bases respectively, with 14 bases between them. Germline V lookup: CDR1 SGHVS, CDR2 FQNEAQ. The CDR3 here is CASSLRIGGETQYF. DNA of the CDR3: TGTGCCAGCAGCCTTAGGATAGGAGGAGAGACCCAGTACTTC.

The V and J genes are TRBV10-3 and TRBJ2-6; 7 bases map to TRBD1. Germline V gene data show CDR1 as ENHRY and CDR2 as SYGVKD. CDR3 length: 16 residues. Trimming took 10 bases from V and 0 from J; bases not matched to a gene: 9. The chain's CDR3 is CATTTGSPSGANVLTF. The CDR3 bases are TGTGCCACTACGACAGGGTCGCCCTCTGGGGCCAACGTCCTGACTTTC.

This clone was detected a few times. V and J are TRBV5-6 and TRBJ2-5, with D perhaps TRBD2 (6 bases). The CDR3 consists of 15 residues. Germline lookup yields CDR1 SGHDT and CDR2 YYEEEE. The germline V and J ends were trimmed by 3 bases and 2 bases, with 14 bases remaining between them. The chain's CDR3 is CASSWRGLPQETQYF. The CDR3 coding sequence is TGTGCCAGCAGCTGGAGGGGACTGCCTCAAGAGACCCAGTACTTC.

The gene calls are TRBV19 and TRBJ1-6, with unresolved D. CDR1 is LNHDA and CDR2 is SQIVND in the germline V gene (reference sequence). V lost 3 bases and J 10 bases, leaving 16 bases between the germline ends. The CDR3 runs to 15 residues. CDR3 in amino acids: CASSIGRATTSPLHF. The CDR3 nucleotides are TGTGCCAGTAGTATCGGGCGGGCCACAACCTCACCCCTCCACTTT.

The chain joins TRBV4-1 to TRBJ1-1, with a tentative D call TRBD1 (5 bases). The ends were cut back, 0 bases at V and 7 bases at J, with 9 bases in the middle. Germline-derived CDR1 and CDR2 are MGHRA and YSYEKL. The CDR3 extends over 13 amino acids. The CDR3, as DNA: TGCGCCAGCAGCCAAGATCGGGGGTTTGAAGCTTTCTTT. Translation gives CASSQDRGFEAFF.

This chain uses TRBV5-1 with TRBJ2-6; D gene uncertain. Looked up from germline, CDR1 is SGHRS and CDR2 is YFSETQ. The CDR3 totals 15 residues. V was cut by 1 base and J by 4 bases, with 9 bases left in between. The CDR3 DNA is TGCGCCAGCAGCTTGCGAGTTGCAGGGGCCAACGTCCTGACTTTC. This encodes CASSLRVAGANVLTF.

The chain joins TRBV27 to TRBJ2-7; TRBD2 matches at 10 bases. Germline lookup yields CDR1 MNHEY and CDR2 SMNVEV (reference sequence). After removal of 6 bases from V and 2 bases from J, the junction contained 7 bases not matched to a gene. This CDR3 is 15 amino acids long. The CDR3 sequence is CASRLAGVSPYEQYF. CDR3 bases: TGTGCCAGCAGGCTAGCGGGAGTGTCGCCCTACGAGCAGTACTTC.

In this sample, this clone turned up once. This chain connects TRBV9 to TRBJ2-7; perhaps TRBD2 as D (7 bases). This CDR3 region has 13 residues. Per germline, CDR1 SGDLS and CDR2 YYNGEE. V shed 0 bases and J shed 5 bases, with 9 bases lying between them. For the CDR3, the DNA is TGTGCCAGCAGCGTAGCGGGGGGCCACGAGCAGTACTTC. It codes for CASSVAGGHEQYF.

This clone was observed a handful of times. This sequence joins TRBV5-4 and TRBJ2-7, with 7 bases aligning to TRBD1. V trimming: 4 bases; J trimming: 6 bases; junction bases outside the gene matches: 13. The CDR3 is 15 amino acids. Germline V gives CDR1 SGHNT, CDR2 YYREEE (reference sequence). CDR3 protein: CASSPDRVGSAEQYF. CDR3 coding DNA: TGTGCCAGCAGCCCCGACAGGGTAGGGTCTGCCGAGCAGTACTTC.

The rearrangement uses TRBV14 and TRBJ2-1; D is perhaps TRBD2 (5 bases). Germline CDR1 SGHDN, CDR2 FVKESK. The CDR3 contains 16 residues. V lost 0 bases and J 2 bases, leaving 11 bases between the germline ends. CDR3 sequence reads: CASSQDQASPYNEQFF. The CDR3, as DNA: TGTGCCAGCAGCCAAGATCAGGCTAGCCCCTACAATGAGCAGTTCTTC.

The sample holds one count of this clone. This chain connects TRBV27 to TRBJ2-2, with a tentative D call TRBD1 (6 bases). The V gene's germline CDR1 is MNHEY and CDR2 SMNVEV (reference sequence). The ends were cut back, 3 bases at V and 8 bases at J, with 10 bases in the middle. The CDR3 consists of 13 residues. The CDR3: CASSLGAVGELFF. CDR3 DNA: TGTGCCAGCAGTTTGGGGGCGGTTGGGGAGCTGTTTTTT.

V and J are TRBV2 and TRBJ2-1, with TRBD2 matching over 11 bases. The germline V gene has CDR1 SNHLY and CDR2 FYNNEI. The CDR3 runs 15 residues. V shed 10 bases and J 6 bases; nucleotides not matched to a gene: 11. The CDR3 DNA is TGTGCCAAAGCCGTTAGCGGGGGGGCCGTCAATGAGCAGTTCTTC. Translating it yields CAKAVSGGAVNEQFF. The variable domain in full, completed from reference TRBV2 and TRBJ2-1, reads EPEVTQTPSHQVTQMGQEVILRCVPISNHLYFYWYRQILGQKVEFLVSFYNNEISEKSEIFDDQFSVERPDGSNFTLKIRSTKLEDSAMYFCAKAVSGGAVNEQFFGPGTRLTVL.

Only one count was recorded for this clone. J is TRBJ1-1 and V is TRBV2; no clear D gene. The CDR3 sequence is 14 residues long. Germline values: CDR1 SNHLY, CDR2 FYNNEI. Between the trimmed V and J ends, which lost 2 bases and 3 bases, there was a span of 10 bases. CDR3 in DNA: TGTGCCAGCAGTGAACGGGGTAAGGACACTGAAGCTTTCTTT. Encoded protein: CASSERGKDTEAFF. The full variable domain, rest sourced from reference TRBV2 and TRBJ1-1, is EPEVTQTPSHQVTQMGQEVILRCVPISNHLYFYWYRQILGQKVEFLVSFYNNEISEKSEIFDDQFSVERPDGSNFTLKIRSTKLEDSAMYFCASSERGKDTEAFFGQGTRLTVV.

The chain couples TRBV7-9 to TRBJ1-5, with 11 bases that match TRBD1. J lost 5 bases, V lost 5 bases, and 5 bases had no gene match. This CDR3 comprises 15 residues. From germline, CDR1 is SEHNR and CDR2 FQNEAQ (reference sequence). The CDR3 sequence is CASSPWTGGDQPQHF. In nucleotides, the CDR3 is TGTGCCAGCAGCCCCTGGACAGGGGGCGATCAGCCCCAGCATTTT.

The chain is built from TRBV5-1 and TRBJ1-1, with D hard to call. The CDR3 sequence is 12 residues long. Germline V gene data show CDR1 as SGHRS and CDR2 as YFSETQ. V lost 3 bases, J lost 5 bases, and 8 bases lay in between. The CDR3 is CASSSSRTEAFF. As DNA, the CDR3 is TGCGCCAGCAGCTCCTCGAGGACTGAAGCTTTCTTT.

The table lists this clone with a count of one. The chain carries TRBV5-4 and TRBJ2-5; 8 bases match TRBD1. CDR1 SGHNT and CDR2 YYREEE come from the germline V gene (reference sequence). CDR3 length equals 15 residues. V lost 0 bases and J lost 2; bases outside the gene matches: 3. The CDR3 reads CASSLGQGLQETQYF. CDR3 nucleotides: TGTGCCAGCAGCTTGGGACAGGGGCTTCAAGAGACCCAGTACTTC.

The chain combines TRBV28 with TRBJ1-5, with TRBD1 identical over 9 bases. The CDR3 sequence is 15 residues long. Germline lookup yields CDR1 MDHEN and CDR2 SYDVKM. J lost 5 bases, V lost 6 bases, and 8 bases had no gene match. The CDR3 sequence: CASRGQGQFYQPQHF. The DNA of the CDR3 is TGTGCCAGCAGGGGACAGGGTCAATTTTATCAGCCCCAGCATTTT.

CDR3 amino acids: CASSYSLAGSYEQYV. Written as DNA, the CDR3 is TGTGCCAGCAGTTACAGCCTAGCGGGTTCCTACGAGCAGTACGTC. J is TRBJ2-7 and V is TRBV6-5; 8 bases are a match to TRBD2. The CDR3 runs 15 residues. The germline V gene has CDR1 MNHEY and CDR2 SVGAGI. V lost 2 bases and J lost 1; bases outside the gene matches: 4.

CDR3 in DNA: TGTGCCAGCAGTTTTGCTGGGACAGGGGGCTATGGTTACCAGCCCCAGCATTTT. Residues: CASSFAGTGGYGYQPQHF. The rearrangement uses TRBV28 and TRBJ1-5; 12 positions agree with TRBD1. Germline values: CDR1 MDHEN, CDR2 SYDVKM. Germline trimming cut 3 bases from V and 7 bases from J; bases unmatched to any gene: 13. The CDR3 runs 18 residues.

V usage is TRBV7-9 and J usage is TRBJ1-4, with D possibly matching TRBD1 (5 bases). The V gene's germline CDR1 is SEHNR and CDR2 FQNEAQ (reference sequence). Deletions cut 2 bases from V and 5 bases from J, with 18 bases between. This CDR3 is built from 17 residues. CDR3 bases: TGTGCCAGCAGCTTATCCGACTCGACAGCTGACAATGAAAAACTGTTTTTT. Translated: CASSLSDSTADNEKLFF.

This chain uses TRBV9 with TRBJ2-3, with D maybe TRBD2 (5 bases). Germline assignment: CDR1 SGDLS and CDR2 YYNGEE. The CDR3 runs 15 residues. The V and J ends lost 4 bases and 2 bases respectively, with 14 bases between them. The CDR3 sequence is CASSRELSLTDTQYF. DNA of the CDR3: TGTGCCAGCAGCAGGGAGCTGAGTCTCACAGATACGCAGTATTTT. Drawing the rest from reference TRBV9 and TRBJ2-3, the complete variable domain is DSGVTQTPKHLITATGQRVTLRCSPRSGDLSVYWYQQSLDQGLQFLIQYYNGEERAKGNILERFSAQQFPDLHSELNLSSLELGDSALYFCASSRELSLTDTQYFGPGTRLTVL.

The chain recombines TRBV7-2 with TRBJ2-1; D unresolved. Germline-derived CDR1 and CDR2 are SGHTA and FQGNSA. Deletions cut 5 bases from V and 10 bases from J, with 12 bases between. The CDR3 loop spans 12 amino acids. CDR3 DNA: TGTGCCAGCAGCCACCCCATACTAGAGCAGTTCTTC. As protein: CASSHPILEQFF.

J is TRBJ2-2 and V is TRBV7-8; 9 bases map to TRBD1. This CDR3 contains 17 residues. CDR1 is SGHVS and CDR2 is FQNEAQ in the germline V gene. The trim removed 3 bases at V and 4 bases at J, leaving 9 bases unmatched. The DNA of the CDR3 is TGTGCCAGCAGCTTGGACAGGGGAACATCCCGCACCGGGGAGCTGTTTTTT. Protein sequence: CASSLDRGTSRTGELFF.

The chain couples TRBV2 to TRBJ2-1, with D possibly matching TRBD2 (5 bases). The length of the CDR3 is 15 residues. The germline V gene encodes CDR1 SNHLY and CDR2 FYNNEI. Trimming removed 1 base at V and 4 bases at J, with 11 bases between. The CDR3 DNA reads as TGTGCCAGCAGTGAAGGAGGGTCCGCATACAATGAGCAGTTCTTC. This gives the protein CASSEGGSAYNEQFF.

This clone was seen just once. The genes are TRBV4-1 and TRBJ2-7, with 8 bases that match TRBD2. CDR3 size: 15 residues. V was clipped by 0 bases and J by 0 bases; unmatched bases: 1. Germline V CDR1 and CDR2: MGHRA, YSYEKL. The CDR3 sequence is CASSQEGTSSYEQYF. The CDR3, as DNA: TGCGCCAGCAGCCAAGAGGGGACTAGCTCCTACGAGCAGTACTTC.